The rows below give T cell receptor beta chains drawn from one sample of a study of CD8+CD57+ T cells in acquired aplastic anemia. TCRdb reprocessed the reads via MiXCR and lists one record per CDR3 protein. Altogether around 430,000 distinct CDR3 sequences are present, about a third being singletons, with the ten largest covering 0.82%. The sample taken for sequencing was sorted CD4+, CD8+, or CD8+CD57+ T cells (not recorded which) from PBMCs. The receptors shown here come from a human donor with aplastic anemia. The CDR3 runs from the conserved cysteine through the conserved F or W.

j_gene | v_gene | CDR3aa
NA | TRBV2 | CASRDSGGREQFF
TRBJ2-2 | TRBV25-1 | CASRSPKINTGELFF
TRBJ2-3 | TRBV20-1 | CSASGPTDTQYF
TRBJ1-2 | TRBV30 | CAWSVGRRYTF
NA | TRBV25-1 | CASSEWGGKHEQYF
TRBJ2-7 | TRBV2 | CASSGRNSYEQYF
TRBJ2-5 | TRBV9 | CASSFRWGETQYF
TRBJ1-1 | TRBV19 | CASNGGQGPSEAFF
TRBJ2-3 | TRBV2 | CAISDGYTDTQYF
TRBJ1-2 | TRBV5-5 | CASSLVRPRDYTF
TRBJ2-1 | TRBV5-4 | CASSLAGQGGVSSYNEQFF
TRBJ1-5 | TRBV5-8 | CASSLMGGLDQPRHF
NA | TRBV7-2 | CASSGQGGQPQYF
TRBJ1-2 | TRBV2 | CASSDSDRGPGYTF
TRBJ2-7 | TRBV2 | CASSEGLAGLFEQYF
TRBJ2-3 | TRBV15 | CATSRGVGEEDTQYF
TRBJ2-7 | TRBV11-2 | CASSDRPSYEQYF
TRBJ1-2 | TRBV5-1 | CASYPSTGDGYTF
TRBJ1-5 | TRBV2 | CASRQGGNNQPQHF
TRBJ2-3 | TRBV2 | CASSFPGTNVTDTQYF
TRBJ1-5 | TRBV10-3 | CASSYSSGIYSNQPQHF
TRBJ1-6 | TRBV15 | CATSRDPGSPLHF
TRBJ2-6 | TRBV2 | CASTVSGANVLTF
TRBJ1-2 | TRBV6-1 | CASSHTGEIGHTF
TRBJ1-1 | TRBV20-1 | CSARWTQAAFF
TRBJ2-2 | TRBV9 | CASSLSGRANTGELFF
TRBJ1-3 | TRBV15 | CATSASRETIYF
TRBJ2-1 | TRBV5-1 | CASSLRWEMSYNEQFF
TRBJ1-5 | TRBV2 | CASKRTENNQPQHF
TRBJ2-5 | TRBV11-2 | CASSLGGWGETQYF
TRBJ2-7 | TRBV14 | CASSQGRAYEQYF
TRBJ1-2 | TRBV5-1 | CASSLRADLTTYGYTF
TRBJ2-1 | TRBV20-1 | CNAKRGAYNEQFF
TRBJ1-2 | TRBV5-1 | CASRLGANYGYTF
TRBJ1-1 | TRBV19 | CASSIQGTRTEAFF
TRBJ2-1 | TRBV10-3 | CAISEGTSGDEQFF
TRBJ1-1 | TRBV10-3 | CAISDNDAGQDITEAFF